The entry that follows covers one TCR beta chain sequence. The CDR3 has 14 residues. Germline CDR1 reads SGHRS; CDR2 reads YFSETQ. Trimming shortened V by 3 bases and J by 5 bases, and 12 bases separated the two germline ends. The source of the sample is a study of control samples from healthy donors and cancer patients. TCRdb keeps only in-frame clones here, not all; method: immunoSEQ multiplex PCR. The data hold around 130,000 clones, with roughly 90% observed a single time. The clonotype originates from a man aged 50-60 years in good health. The chain employs TRBV5-1 and TRBJ2-4; D may be TRBD1 (6 bases). Specimen: blood. The chain's CDR3 is CASSSGQNQNIQYF. Written as DNA, the CDR3 is TGCGCCAGCAGCTCAGGACAGAATCAAAACATTCAGTACTTC.